This entry concerns a single T cell receptor beta chain. The sample belongs to a study of blood T cell repertoires in COVID-19. Cohort 3 recovered donors had two negative PCRs, clearance, or symptom resolution. V dropped 4 bases and J dropped 0 bases, with 9 bases sitting between them. The germline V gene has CDR1 SQVTM and CDR2 ANQGSEA. The CDR3 extends over 13 amino acids. Profiling relied on immunoSEQ multiplex PCR, and the TCRdb table lists in-frame clones only, not all of them. This sample has about 350,000 clones, with about 88% found just once. Material: PBMCs or T cells enriched from blood (not recorded which). The chain is built from TRBV29-1 and TRBJ1-1; D gene unclear. This TCR was sampled from a woman under 40 who had recovered from COVID-19. The chain's CDR3 is CSVVSDLNTEAFF. The CDR3 DNA reads as TGCAGCGTTGTATCAGATCTGAACACTGAAGCTTTCTTT.